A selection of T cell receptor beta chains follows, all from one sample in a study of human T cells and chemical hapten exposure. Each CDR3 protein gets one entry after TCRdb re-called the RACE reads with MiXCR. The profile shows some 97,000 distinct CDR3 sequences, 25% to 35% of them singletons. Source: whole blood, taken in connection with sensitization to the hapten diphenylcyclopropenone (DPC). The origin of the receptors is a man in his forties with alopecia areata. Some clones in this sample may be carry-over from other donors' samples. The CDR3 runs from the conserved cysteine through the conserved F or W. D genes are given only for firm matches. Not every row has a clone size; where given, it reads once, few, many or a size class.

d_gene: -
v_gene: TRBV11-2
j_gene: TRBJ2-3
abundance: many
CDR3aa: CASSFHSTDTQYF
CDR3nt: TGTGCCAGCAGCTTCCATAGCACAGATACGCAGTATTTT

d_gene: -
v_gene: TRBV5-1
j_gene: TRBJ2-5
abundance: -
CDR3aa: CASSLLGGPQETQYF
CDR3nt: TGCGCCAGCAGCTTACTCGGGGGCCCCCAAGAGACCCAGTACTTC

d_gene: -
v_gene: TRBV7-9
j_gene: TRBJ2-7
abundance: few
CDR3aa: CASSWGSSYEQYF
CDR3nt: TGTGCCAGCAGCTGGGGGAGCTCCTACGAGCAGTACTTC

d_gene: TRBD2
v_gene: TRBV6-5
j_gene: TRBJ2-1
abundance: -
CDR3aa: CASSYEHGRGNEQFF
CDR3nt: TGTGCCAGCAGTTACGAACATGGGCGGGGGAATGAGCAGTTCTTC

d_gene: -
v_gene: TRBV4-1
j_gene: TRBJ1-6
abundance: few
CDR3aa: CASSQDLAVLHF
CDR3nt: TGCGCCAGCAGCCAAGATCTGGCGGTCCTCCACTTT

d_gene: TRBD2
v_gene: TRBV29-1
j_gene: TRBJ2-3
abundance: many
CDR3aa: CSVEGAAGGFQDTQYF
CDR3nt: TGCAGCGTTGAAGGGGCAGCGGGAGGCTTTCAAGATACGCAGTATTTT

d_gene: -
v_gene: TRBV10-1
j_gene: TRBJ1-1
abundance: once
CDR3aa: CASSEQGRESAEAFF
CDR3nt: TGCGCCAGCAGTGAGCAGGGGAGGGAGAGCGCTGAAGCTTTCTTT

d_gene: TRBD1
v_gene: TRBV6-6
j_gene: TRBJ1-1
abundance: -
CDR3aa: CASRYRGFENTEAFF
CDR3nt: TGTGCCAGCCGTTACAGGGGGTTTGAAAACACTGAAGCTTTCTTT

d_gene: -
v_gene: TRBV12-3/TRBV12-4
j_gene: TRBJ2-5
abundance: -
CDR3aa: CASSPSEKTQYF
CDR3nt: TGTGCCAGCAGTCCTAGCGAGAAGACCCAGTACTTC

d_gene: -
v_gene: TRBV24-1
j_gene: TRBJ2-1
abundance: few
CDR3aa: CATSGTRSGTRYNEQFF
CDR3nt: TGTGCCACCAGTGGGACCCGGTCAGGGACCCGGTACAATGAGCAGTTCTTC

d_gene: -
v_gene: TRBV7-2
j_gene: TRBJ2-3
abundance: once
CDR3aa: CASQLTTLGRGQYF
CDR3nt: TGTGCCAGCCAGTTAACGACTCTTGGTCGTGGGCAGTATTTT

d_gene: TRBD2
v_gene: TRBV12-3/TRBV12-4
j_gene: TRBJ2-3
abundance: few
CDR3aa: CASSSSAGRADTQYF
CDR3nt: TGTGCCAGCAGTTCCTCAGCGGGAAGGGCAGATACGCAGTATTTT

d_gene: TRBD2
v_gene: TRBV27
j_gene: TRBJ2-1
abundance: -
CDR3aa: CASSGSGRASYNEQFF
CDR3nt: TGTGCCAGCAGTGGCAGCGGGAGGGCCTCCTACAATGAGCAGTTCTTC

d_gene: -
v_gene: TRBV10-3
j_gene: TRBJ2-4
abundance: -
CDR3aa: CAISDGIAKNIQYF
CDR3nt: TGTGCCATCAGTGACGGGATAGCCAAAAACATTCAGTACTTC

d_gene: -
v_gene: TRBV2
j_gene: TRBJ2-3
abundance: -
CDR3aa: CASSEERAMTSTDTQYF
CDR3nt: TGTGCCAGCAGTGAAGAGCGGGCGATGACTAGCACAGATACGCAGTATTTT

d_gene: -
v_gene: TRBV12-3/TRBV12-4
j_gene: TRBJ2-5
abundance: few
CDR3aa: CASSFLAAETQYF
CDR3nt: TGTGCCAGCAGTTTCCTAGCCGCGGAGACCCAGTACTTC

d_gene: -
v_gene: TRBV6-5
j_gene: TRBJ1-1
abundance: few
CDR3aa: CASSYSPGAPNTEAFF
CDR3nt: TGTGCCAGCAGTTATTCACCAGGGGCACCGAACACTGAAGCTTTCTTT

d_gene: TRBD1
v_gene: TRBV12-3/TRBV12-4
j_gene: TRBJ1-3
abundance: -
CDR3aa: CASSFTGGSGNTIYF
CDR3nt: TGTGCCAGCAGTTTTACAGGGGGCTCTGGAAACACCATATATTTT

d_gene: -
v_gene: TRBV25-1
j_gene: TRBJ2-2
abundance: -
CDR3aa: CASSGTGAGELFF
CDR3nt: TGTGCCAGCAGTGGTACGGGAGCCGGGGAGCTGTTTTTT

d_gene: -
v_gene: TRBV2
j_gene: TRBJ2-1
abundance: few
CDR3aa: CASSGFEGEDEQFF
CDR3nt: TGTGCCAGCAGTGGGTTCGAAGGTGAAGATGAGCAGTTCTTC

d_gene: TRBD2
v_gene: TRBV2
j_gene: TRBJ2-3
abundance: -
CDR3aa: CASSVGTSESTDTQYF
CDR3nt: TGTGCCAGCAGTGTTGGGACTAGTGAGAGCACAGATACGCAGTATTTT

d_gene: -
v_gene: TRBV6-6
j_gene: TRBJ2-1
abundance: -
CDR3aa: CASSYSTNEQFF
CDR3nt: TGTGCCAGCAGTTACTCGACCAATGAGCAGTTCTTC

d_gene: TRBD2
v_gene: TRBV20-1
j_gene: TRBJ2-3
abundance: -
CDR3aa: CSETSPTTDTQYF
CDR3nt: TGCAGTGAGACTAGCCCGACCACAGATACGCAGTATTTT

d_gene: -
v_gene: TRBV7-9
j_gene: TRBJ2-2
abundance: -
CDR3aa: CASSHLLGGELFF
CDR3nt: TGTGCCAGCAGCCATCTACTGGGGGGGGAGCTGTTTTTT

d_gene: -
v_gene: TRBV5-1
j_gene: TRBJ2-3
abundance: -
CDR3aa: CASSSGLGTDTQYF
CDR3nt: TGCGCCAGCAGCTCGGGACTTGGGACAGATACGCAGTATTTT

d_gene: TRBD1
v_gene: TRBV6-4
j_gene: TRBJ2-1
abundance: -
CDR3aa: CASSDSNPRQGGRRSYNEQFF
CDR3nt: TGTGCCAGCAGTGACTCGAACCCCCGACAGGGGGGGAGAAGGTCCTACAATGAGCAGTTCTTC

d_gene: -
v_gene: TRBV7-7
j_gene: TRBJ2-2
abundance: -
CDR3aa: CASSLDQYQTRELFF
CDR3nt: TGTGCCAGCAGCTTAGATCAATACCAAACCAGGGAGCTGTTTTTT

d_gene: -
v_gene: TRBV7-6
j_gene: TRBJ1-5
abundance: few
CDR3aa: CASSSGADQPQHF
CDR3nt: TGTGCCAGCAGCTCCGGGGCCGATCAGCCCCAGCATTTT

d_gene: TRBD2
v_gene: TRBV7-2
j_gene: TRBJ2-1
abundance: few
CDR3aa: CASSSGTSEQFF
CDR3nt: TGTGCCAGCAGCTCGGGGACTAGCGAGCAGTTCTTC

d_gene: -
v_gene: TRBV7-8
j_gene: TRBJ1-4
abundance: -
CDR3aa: CASSLYSNEKLFF
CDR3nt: TGTGCCAGCAGCTTATACAGTAATGAAAAACTGTTTTTT

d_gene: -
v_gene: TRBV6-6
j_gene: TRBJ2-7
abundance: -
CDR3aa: CASSRRATHEQYF
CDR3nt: TGTGCCAGCTCCCGGCGGGCCACGCACGAGCAGTACTTC

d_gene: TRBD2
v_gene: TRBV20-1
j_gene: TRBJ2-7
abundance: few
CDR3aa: CSAYRGGGTHEQYF
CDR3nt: TGCAGTGCTTATCGGGGGGGGGGAACCCACGAGCAGTACTTC

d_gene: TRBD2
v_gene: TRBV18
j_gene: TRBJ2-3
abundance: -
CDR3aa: CASSQMASSGSSTDTQYF
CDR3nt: TGTGCCAGCTCACAAATGGCTTCTAGCGGGAGTTCCACAGATACGCAGTATTTT

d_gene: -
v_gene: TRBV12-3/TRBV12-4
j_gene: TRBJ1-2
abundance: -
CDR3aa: CASSSSLPAWEGYNF
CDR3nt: -

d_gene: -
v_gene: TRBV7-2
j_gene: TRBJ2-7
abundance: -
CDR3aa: CASSPGGSGFYEQYF
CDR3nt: TGTGCCAGCAGCCCCGGTGGTAGCGGATTCTACGAGCAGTACTTC

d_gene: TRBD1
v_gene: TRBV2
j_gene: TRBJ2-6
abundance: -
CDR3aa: CASSGDRPSSGANVLTF
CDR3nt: TGTGCCAGCAGTGGGGACAGACCTAGCTCTGGGGCCAACGTCCTGACTTTC

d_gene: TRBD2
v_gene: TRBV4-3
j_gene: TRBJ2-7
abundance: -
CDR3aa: CASSQDQTSGSYEQYF
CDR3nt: TGCGCCAGCAGCCAAGATCAAACTAGCGGGAGTTACGAGCAGTACTTC

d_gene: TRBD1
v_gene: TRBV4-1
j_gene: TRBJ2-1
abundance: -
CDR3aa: CASSPGQGNEQFF
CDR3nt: TGCGCCAGCAGCCCTGGACAGGGCAATGAGCAGTTCTTC

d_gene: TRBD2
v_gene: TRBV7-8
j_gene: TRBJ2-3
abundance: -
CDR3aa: CASSPRTSGGTDTQYF
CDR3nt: TGTGCCAGCAGCCCTCGGACTAGCGGGGGCACAGATACGCAGTATTTT

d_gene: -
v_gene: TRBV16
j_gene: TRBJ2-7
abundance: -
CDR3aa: CASSHPDRQISYEQYF
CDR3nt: TGTGCCAGCAGCCATCCGGACAGACAGATCTCCTACGAGCAGTACTTC

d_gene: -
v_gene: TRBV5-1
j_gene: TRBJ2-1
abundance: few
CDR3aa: CASRFSGGEQFF
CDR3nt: TGCGCCAGCAGGTTCAGCGGTGGGGAGCAGTTCTTC

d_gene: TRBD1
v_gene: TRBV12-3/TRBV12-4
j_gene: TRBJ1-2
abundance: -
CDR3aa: CASSADRGRGGYTF
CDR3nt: TGTGCCAGCAGTGCTGACAGGGGGCGCGGTGGCTACACCTTC

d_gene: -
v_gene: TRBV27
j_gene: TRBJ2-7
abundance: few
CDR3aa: CASSLRYLGAIFQEQYF
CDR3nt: TGTGCCAGCAGTTTACGGTATCTGGGGGCGATTTTCCAGGAGCAGTACTTC

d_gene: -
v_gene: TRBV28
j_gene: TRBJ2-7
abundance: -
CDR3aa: CASNRGTHEQYF
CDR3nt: TGTGCCAGCAACCGAGGGACCCACGAGCAGTACTTC

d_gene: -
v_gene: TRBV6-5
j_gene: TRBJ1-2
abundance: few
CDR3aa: CASSYAGQFSGYTF
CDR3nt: TGTGCCAGCAGTTACGCCGGACAGTTCTCTGGCTACACCTTC